This note documents a single T cell receptor beta chain sequence. The source of the sample is a study of blood T cell repertoires in COVID-19. Study at large: Sources were T cells, B-cell-depleted T cells, or PBMCs; the material itself was cDNA or gDNA.

The length of the CDR3 is 16 residues. In germline, CDR1 is MDHEN, CDR2 SYDVKM. With V trimmed by 6 bases and J by 12 bases, 14 bases remained unmatched. In the original analysis: Estimated nucleated cell counts came from reference gene primer amplification. The repertoire was sequenced with immunoSEQ multiplex PCR; TCRdb's copy has only in-frame clones and lacks some. Clone size and V and J calls were adopted from that table, with D and trimming inferred from the DNA. In the table there are 29,000 or so clones, 89% of which are singletons. This chain joins TRBV28 and TRBJ2-6; 10 bases are a match to TRBD1. This receptor was identified in a human donor in a cohort sampled during active COVID-19. Sequencing was performed on peripheral blood. The CDR3 here is CASSPTRPGQGFVLTF. CDR3 nucleotides: TGTGCCAGCAGCCCCACCCGCCCGGGACAGGGGTTCGTCCTGACTTTC.